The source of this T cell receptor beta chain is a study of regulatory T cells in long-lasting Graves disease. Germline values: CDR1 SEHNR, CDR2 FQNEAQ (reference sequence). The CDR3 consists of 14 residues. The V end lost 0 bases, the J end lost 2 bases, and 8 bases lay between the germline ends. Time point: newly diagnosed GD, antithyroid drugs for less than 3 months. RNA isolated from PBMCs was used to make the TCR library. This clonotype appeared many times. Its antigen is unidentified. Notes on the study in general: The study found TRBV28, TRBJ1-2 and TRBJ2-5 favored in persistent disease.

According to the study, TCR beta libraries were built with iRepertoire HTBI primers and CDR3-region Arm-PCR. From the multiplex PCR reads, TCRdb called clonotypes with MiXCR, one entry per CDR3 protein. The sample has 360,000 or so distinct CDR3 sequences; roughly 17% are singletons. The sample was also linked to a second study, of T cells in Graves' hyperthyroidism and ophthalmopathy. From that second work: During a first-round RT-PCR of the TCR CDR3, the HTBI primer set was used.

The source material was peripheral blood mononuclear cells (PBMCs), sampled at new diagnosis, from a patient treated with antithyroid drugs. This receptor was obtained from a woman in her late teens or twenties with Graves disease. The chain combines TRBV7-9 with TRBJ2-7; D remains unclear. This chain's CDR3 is CASSLAGPAYEQYF. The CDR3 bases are TGTGCCAGCAGCTTAGCTGGGCCAGCCTACGAGCAGTACTTC.